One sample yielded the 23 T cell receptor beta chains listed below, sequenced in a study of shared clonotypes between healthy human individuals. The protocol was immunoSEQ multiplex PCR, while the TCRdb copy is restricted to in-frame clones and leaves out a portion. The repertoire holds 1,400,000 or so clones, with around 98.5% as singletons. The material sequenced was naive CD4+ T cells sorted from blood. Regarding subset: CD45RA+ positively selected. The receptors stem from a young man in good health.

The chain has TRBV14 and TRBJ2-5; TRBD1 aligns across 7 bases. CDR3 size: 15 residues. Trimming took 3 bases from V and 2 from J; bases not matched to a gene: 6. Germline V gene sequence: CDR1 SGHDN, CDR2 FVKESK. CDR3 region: CASSHGQAVQETQYF. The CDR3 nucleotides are TGTGCCAGCAGCCACGGACAGGCCGTTCAAGAGACCCAGTACTTC.

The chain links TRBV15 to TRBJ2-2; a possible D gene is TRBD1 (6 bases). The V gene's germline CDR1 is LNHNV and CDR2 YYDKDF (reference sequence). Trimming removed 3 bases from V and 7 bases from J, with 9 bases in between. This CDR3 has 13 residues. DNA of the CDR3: TGTGCCACCAGCAGCGGACAGCACGGGGAGCTGTTTTTT. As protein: CATSSGQHGELFF.

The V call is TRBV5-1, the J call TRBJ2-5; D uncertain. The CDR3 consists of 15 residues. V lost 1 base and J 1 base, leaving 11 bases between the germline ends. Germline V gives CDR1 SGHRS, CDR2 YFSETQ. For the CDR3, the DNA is TGCGCCAGCAGCTTGATCTCCACGCCCCAAGAGACCCAGTACTTC. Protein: CASSLISTPQETQYF. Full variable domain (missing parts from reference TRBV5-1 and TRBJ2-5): KAGVTQTPRYLIKTRGQQVTLSCSPISGHRSVSWYQQTPGQGLQFLFEYFSETQRNKGNFPGRFSGRQFSNSRSEMNVSTLELGDSALYLCASSLISTPQETQYFGPGTRLLVL.

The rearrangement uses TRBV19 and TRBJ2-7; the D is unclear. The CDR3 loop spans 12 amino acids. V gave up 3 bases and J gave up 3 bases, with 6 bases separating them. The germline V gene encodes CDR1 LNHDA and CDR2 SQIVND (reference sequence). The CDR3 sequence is CASSMGNYEQYF. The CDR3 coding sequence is TGTGCCAGTAGTATGGGGAACTACGAGCAGTACTTC.

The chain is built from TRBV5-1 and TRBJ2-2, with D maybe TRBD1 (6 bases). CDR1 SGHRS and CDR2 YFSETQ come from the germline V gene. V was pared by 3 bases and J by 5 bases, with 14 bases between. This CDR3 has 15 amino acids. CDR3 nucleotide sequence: TGCGCCAGCAGCTCCCTCGGGACATTTACCGGGGAGCTGTTTTTT. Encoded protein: CASSSLGTFTGELFF.

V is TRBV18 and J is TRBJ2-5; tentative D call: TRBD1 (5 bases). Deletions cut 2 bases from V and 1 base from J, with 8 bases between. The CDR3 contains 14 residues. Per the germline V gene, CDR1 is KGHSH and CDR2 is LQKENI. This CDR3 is CASSPVDTQETQYF. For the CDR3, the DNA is TGTGCCAGCTCACCAGTGGACACCCAAGAGACCCAGTACTTC.

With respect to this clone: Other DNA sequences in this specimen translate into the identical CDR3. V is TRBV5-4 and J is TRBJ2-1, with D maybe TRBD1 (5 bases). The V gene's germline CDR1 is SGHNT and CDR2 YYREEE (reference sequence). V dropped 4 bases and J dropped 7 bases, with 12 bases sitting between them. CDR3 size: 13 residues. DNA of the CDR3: TGTGCCAGCAGCCTCGGACAAGTGAATGAGCAGTTCTTC. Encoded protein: CASSLGQVNEQFF.

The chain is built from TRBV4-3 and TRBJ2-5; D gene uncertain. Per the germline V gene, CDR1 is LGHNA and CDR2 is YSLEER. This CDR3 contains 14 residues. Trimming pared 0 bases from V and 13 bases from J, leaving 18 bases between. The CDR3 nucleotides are TGCGCCAGCAGCCAAGATCGGTTAGGACCGCAGGCGTACTTC. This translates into CASSQDRLGPQAYF.

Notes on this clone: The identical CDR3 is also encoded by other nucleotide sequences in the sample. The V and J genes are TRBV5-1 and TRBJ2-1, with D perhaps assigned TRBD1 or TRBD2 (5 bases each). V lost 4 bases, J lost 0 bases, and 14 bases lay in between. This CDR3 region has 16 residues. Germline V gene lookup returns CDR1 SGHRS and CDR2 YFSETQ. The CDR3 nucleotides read TGCGCCAGCAGCCTGGGACCCCGGAGCTCCTACAATGAGCAGTTCTTC. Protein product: CASSLGPRSSYNEQFF. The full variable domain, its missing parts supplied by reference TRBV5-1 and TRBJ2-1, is KAGVTQTPRYLIKTRGQQVTLSCSPISGHRSVSWYQQTPGQGLQFLFEYFSETQRNKGNFPGRFSGRQFSNSRSEMNVSTLELGDSALYLCASSLGPRSSYNEQFFGPGTRLTVL.

CDR3 amino acids: CASSLAGVPLGTDTQYF. Written as DNA, the CDR3 is TGTGCCAGCAGCTTAGCGGGAGTTCCTCTGGGAACAGATACGCAGTATTTT. The chain has TRBV7-2 and TRBJ2-3; maybe TRBD2 (5 bases). CDR3 length equals 17 residues. Per the germline V gene, CDR1 is SGHTA and CDR2 is FQGNSA. V was pared by 0 bases and J by 3 bases, with 16 bases between.

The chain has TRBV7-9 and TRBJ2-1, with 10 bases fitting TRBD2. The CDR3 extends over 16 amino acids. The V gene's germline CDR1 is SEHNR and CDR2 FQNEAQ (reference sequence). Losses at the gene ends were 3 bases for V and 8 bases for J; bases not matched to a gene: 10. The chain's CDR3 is CASSLDLAGVEDEQFF. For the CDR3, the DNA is TGTGCCAGCAGCTTGGACCTAGCGGGAGTCGAAGATGAGCAGTTCTTC.

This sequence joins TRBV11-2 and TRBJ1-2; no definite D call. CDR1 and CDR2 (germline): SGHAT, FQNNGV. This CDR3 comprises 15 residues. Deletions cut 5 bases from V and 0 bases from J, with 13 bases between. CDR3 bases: TGTGCCAGCAGCCCTTACGAGTTAGCTAACTATGGCTACACCTTC. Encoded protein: CASSPYELANYGYTF.

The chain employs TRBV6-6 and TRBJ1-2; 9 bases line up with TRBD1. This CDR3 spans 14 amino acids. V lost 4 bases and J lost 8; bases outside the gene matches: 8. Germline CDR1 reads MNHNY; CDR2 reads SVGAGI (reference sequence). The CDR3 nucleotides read TGTGCCAGCAGTTTTGGGGACAGGGTGGGCGGCTACACCTTC. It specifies CASSFGDRVGGYTF.

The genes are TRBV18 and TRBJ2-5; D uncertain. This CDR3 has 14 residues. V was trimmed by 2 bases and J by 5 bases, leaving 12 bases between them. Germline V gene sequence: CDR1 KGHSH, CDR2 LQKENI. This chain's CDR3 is CASSPIGPEETQYF. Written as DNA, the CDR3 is TGTGCCAGCTCACCAATTGGACCCGAGGAGACCCAGTACTTC.

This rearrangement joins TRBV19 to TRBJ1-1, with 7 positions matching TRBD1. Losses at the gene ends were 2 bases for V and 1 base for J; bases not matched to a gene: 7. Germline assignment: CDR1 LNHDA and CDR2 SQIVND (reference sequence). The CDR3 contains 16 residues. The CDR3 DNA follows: TGTGCCAGTAGTATACTGGCAGGGGGGAAGAACACTGAAGCTTTCTTT. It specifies CASSILAGGKNTEAFF. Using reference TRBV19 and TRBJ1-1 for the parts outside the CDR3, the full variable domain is DGGITQSPKYLFRKEGQNVTLSCEQNLNHDAMYWYRQDPGQGLRLIYYSQIVNDFQKGDIAEGYSVSREKKESFPLTVTSAQKNPTAFYLCASSILAGGKNTEAFFGQGTRLTVV.

The DNA of the CDR3 is TGTGCCAGTAGTATTCCGACCCGACTAGACACCGGGGAGCTGTTTTTT. This gives the protein CASSIPTRLDTGELFF. V gene TRBV19 combines with J gene TRBJ2-2, with D possibly being TRBD2 (6 bases). This CDR3 is 16 amino acids long. Deletions cut 3 bases from V and 3 bases from J, with 14 bases between. CDR1 and CDR2 from the germline V gene are LNHDA and SQIVND (reference sequence). Using reference TRBV19 and TRBJ2-2 for the parts outside the CDR3, the full variable domain is DGGITQSPKYLFRKEGQNVTLSCEQNLNHDAMYWYRQDPGQGLRLIYYSQIVNDFQKGDIAEGYSVSREKKESFPLTVTSAQKNPTAFYLCASSIPTRLDTGELFFGEGSRLTVL.

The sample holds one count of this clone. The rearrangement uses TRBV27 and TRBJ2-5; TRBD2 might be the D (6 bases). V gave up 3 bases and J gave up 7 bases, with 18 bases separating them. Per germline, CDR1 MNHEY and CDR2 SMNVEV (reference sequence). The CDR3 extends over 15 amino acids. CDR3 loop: CASSFRGRSSVTQYF. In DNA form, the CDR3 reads TGTGCCAGCAGTTTTCGGGGACGGTCTAGCGTGACCCAGTACTTC.

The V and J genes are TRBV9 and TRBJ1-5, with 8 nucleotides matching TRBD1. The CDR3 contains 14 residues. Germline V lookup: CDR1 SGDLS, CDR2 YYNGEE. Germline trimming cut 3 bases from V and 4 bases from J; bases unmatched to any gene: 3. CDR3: CASSGTGTNQPQHF. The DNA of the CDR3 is TGTGCCAGCAGCGGGACAGGGACAAATCAGCCCCAGCATTTT.

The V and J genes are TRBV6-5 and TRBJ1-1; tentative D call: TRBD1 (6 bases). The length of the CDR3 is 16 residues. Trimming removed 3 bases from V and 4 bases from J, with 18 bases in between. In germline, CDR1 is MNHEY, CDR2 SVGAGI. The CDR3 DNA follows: TGTGCCAGCAGTTATGTTTCAGGGGCTAAGAGCACTGAAGCTTTCTTT. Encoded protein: CASSYVSGAKSTEAFF.

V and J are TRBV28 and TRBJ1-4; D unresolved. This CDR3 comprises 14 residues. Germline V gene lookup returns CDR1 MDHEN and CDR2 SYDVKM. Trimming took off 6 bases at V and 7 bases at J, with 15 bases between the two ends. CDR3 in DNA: TGTGCCAGCAGGCTCCAAGGACCCAGTGAAAAACTGTTTTTT. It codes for CASRLQGPSEKLFF. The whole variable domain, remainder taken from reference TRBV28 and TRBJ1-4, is DVKVTQSSRYLVKRTGEKVFLECVQDMDHENMFWYRQDPGLGLRLIYFSYDVKMKEKGDIPEGYSVSREKKERFSLILESASTNQTSMYLCASRLQGPSEKLFFGSGTQLSVL.

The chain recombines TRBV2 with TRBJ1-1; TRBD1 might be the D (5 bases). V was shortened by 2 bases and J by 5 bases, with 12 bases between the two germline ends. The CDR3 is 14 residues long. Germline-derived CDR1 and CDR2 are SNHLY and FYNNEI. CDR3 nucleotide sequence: TGTGCCAGCAGTGAATCCCGCAGGGATACTGAAGCTTTCTTT. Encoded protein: CASSESRRDTEAFF.

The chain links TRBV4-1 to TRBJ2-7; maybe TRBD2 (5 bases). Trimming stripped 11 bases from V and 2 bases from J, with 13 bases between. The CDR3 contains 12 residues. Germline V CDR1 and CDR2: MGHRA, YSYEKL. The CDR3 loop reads CARRGRAYEQYF. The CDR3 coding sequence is TGCGCCCGTCGAGGGAGAGCCTACGAGCAGTACTTC.

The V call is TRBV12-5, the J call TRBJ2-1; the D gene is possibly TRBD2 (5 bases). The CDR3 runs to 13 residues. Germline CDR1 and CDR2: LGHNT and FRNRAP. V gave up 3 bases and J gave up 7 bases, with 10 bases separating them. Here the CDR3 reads CASGFLPGNEQFF. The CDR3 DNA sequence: TGTGCTAGTGGTTTCCTCCCGGGGAATGAGCAGTTCTTC.